This entry lists 28 T cell receptor beta chains sequenced from one sample in a study of blood T cell repertoires in COVID-19. Clones were read by immunoSEQ multiplex PCR, and TCRdb kept only the in-frame ones, dropping some. The data contain over 200,000 clones, roughly 85% of them seen just once; the ten biggest clones take up 2.5%. The sample comprised peripheral blood. The receptors come from a woman between 40 and 50 years old with active or convalescent COVID-19.

The rearrangement uses TRBV6-5 and TRBJ1-4; 8 bases fit TRBD1. Germline CDR1 is MNHEY and CDR2 is SVGAGI. There are 14 residues in the CDR3. V trimming: 0 bases; J trimming: 8 bases; junction bases outside the gene matches: 2. CDR3 amino acids: CASSYSDRGEKLFF. The CDR3 DNA sequence: TGTGCCAGCAGTTACTCCGACAGGGGAGAAAAACTGTTTTTT.

This clone has a single count. The chain joins TRBV12-2 to TRBJ2-4; TRBD2 is the table's D call and was not checked against the DNA. TRBV12-2 is labeled a pseudogene. The length of the CDR3 is 19 residues. The CDR3 DNA follows: TGTGCAAGTCGCTTAGCGTTTTGGCTAGCGGTACCGATTCAAAACATTCAGTACTTC. This sequence encodes CASRLAFWLAVPIQNIQYF.

The genes are TRBV3-1 (or the pseudogene TRBV3-2) and TRBJ1-5; 7 bases are shared with TRBD1. CDR3 length equals 13 residues. Germline V lookup: CDR1 LGHDT, CDR2 YNNKEL (reference sequence). J lost 6 bases, V lost 4 bases, and 3 bases had no gene match. The CDR3 DNA follows: TGTGCCAGCAGCCGGACAGGAATTCAGCCCCAGCATTTT. This sequence encodes CASSRTGIQPQHF.

The V call is TRBV12-3 or TRBV12-4, the J call TRBJ1-2; D is unclear. The CDR3 has 12 amino acids. With 3 bases removed from V and 4 bases from J, the gap between germline ends came to 6 bases. CDR3 nucleotides: TGTGCCAGCAGTTTGAGGGTCTATGGCTACACCTTC. Encoded protein: CASSLRVYGYTF.

This sequence joins TRBV12-5 and TRBJ1-5; the D gene is possibly TRBD1 (6 bases). V was cut by 10 bases and J by 2 bases, with 15 bases left in between. This CDR3 has 14 residues. CDR1 LGHNT and CDR2 FRNRAP come from the germline V gene. The CDR3 sequence is CAIGGQAGNQPQHF. The CDR3 DNA reads as TGTGCTATTGGGGGGCAGGCGGGCAATCAGCCCCAGCATTTT.

The rearrangement uses TRBV9 and TRBJ1-2; 11 positions match TRBD1. Per germline, CDR1 SGDLS and CDR2 YYNGEE. Trimming at V came to 4 bases and at J to 8 bases, leaving 19 bases not matched to a gene. CDR3 length equals 18 residues. The CDR3 coding sequence is TGTGCCAGCAGCCCAACCAGCAGGCTCGGACAGGGGGCTGGAGGCTACACCTTC. This codes for CASSPTSRLGQGAGGYTF.

This clone was detected once. V gene TRBV5-4 combines with J gene TRBJ1-5, with D tentatively TRBD1 (6 bases). The V and J ends lost 2 bases and 2 bases respectively, with 20 bases between them. Germline V gives CDR1 SGHNT, CDR2 YYREEE (reference sequence). The CDR3 runs to 18 residues. DNA of the CDR3: TGTGCCAGCAGCTTCCTCCAGGGGCCGACCCAGGGCAATCAGCCCCAGCATTTT. Protein sequence: CASSFLQGPTQGNQPQHF.

The chain uses TRBV9 and TRBJ2-7; TRBD1 matches 9 bases. Germline CDR1 SGDLS, CDR2 YYNGEE. J gave up 5 bases and V 0 bases, and 6 bases lay outside the gene matches. CDR3 size: 15 residues. CDR3 loop: CASSVDTGGEDEQYF. CDR3 DNA: TGTGCCAGCAGCGTAGACACAGGGGGCGAGGACGAGCAGTACTTC.

The chain is built from TRBV3-1 (or the pseudogene TRBV3-2) and TRBJ2-3, with a tentative D call TRBD2 (6 bases). Trimming took off 5 bases at V and 3 bases at J, with 15 bases between the two ends. The CDR3 is made up of 15 amino acids. Germline values: CDR1 LGHDT, CDR2 YNNKEL (reference sequence). The CDR3 loop is CASSESRDSTDTQYF. For the CDR3, the DNA is TGTGCCAGCAGCGAAAGCCGGGACTCTACAGATACGCAGTATTTT.

This chain connects TRBV30 to TRBJ2-5, with D perhaps matching TRBD1 (6 bases). Germline assignment: CDR1 GTSNPN and CDR2 SVGIG (reference sequence). This CDR3 region has 14 residues. Trimming stripped 4 bases from V and 2 bases from J, with 14 bases between. The CDR3 loop is CAWTQGQGQETQYF. The CDR3 coding sequence is TGTGCCTGGACCCAGGGGCAGGGACAAGAGACCCAGTACTTC.

The CDR3 nucleotides are TGTGCCAGCAGCTTAGCCCCCGGACAGGGCGGGCATGGCTACACCTTC. Translation gives CASSLAPGQGGHGYTF. The chain links TRBV11-3 to TRBJ1-2; 8 nucleotides agree with TRBD1. V shed 1 base, J shed 6 bases, and the junction held 10 bases outside the gene matches. The length of the CDR3 is 16 residues. Per germline, CDR1 SGHNT and CDR2 YENEEA.

The V call is TRBV9, the J call TRBJ1-5, with 7 bases identical to TRBD1. Germline V gene sequence: CDR1 SGDLS, CDR2 YYNGEE. V was pared by 1 base and J by 4 bases, with 5 bases of the junction left unmatched. This CDR3 comprises 15 residues. For the CDR3, the DNA is TGTGCCAGCAGCGTAAGGGACAGCGTGAATCAGCCCCAGCATTTT. This codes for CASSVRDSVNQPQHF.

This chain links TRBV2 with TRBJ2-7, with TRBD2 matching 8 bases. The V segment lost 4 bases and the J segment 6 bases; nucleotides outside the gene matches: 11. The CDR3 loop spans 15 amino acids. Germline-derived CDR1 and CDR2 are SNHLY and FYNNEI. CDR3 DNA: TGTGCCAGCAGTGTATCGTCAGCGGGAGTCTCCGAGCAGTACTTC. It codes for CASSVSSAGVSEQYF.

The sample holds a few counts of this clone. CDR3 sequence: CASSLMSGGSTDTQYF. As DNA, the CDR3 is TGTGCCAGCAGCTTAATGTCGGGGGGTAGCACAGATACGCAGTATTTT. The gene calls are TRBV7-3 and TRBJ2-3, with 7 bases lining up with TRBD2. The V gene end was trimmed by 1 base and the J gene end by 0 bases; junction bases not matched to a gene: 4. Germline V gives CDR1 SGHTA, CDR2 FQGTGA. The length of the CDR3 is 16 residues.

V gene TRBV19 combines with J gene TRBJ2-3; 9 positions agree with TRBD2. Germline V lookup: CDR1 LNHDA, CDR2 SQIVND (reference sequence). The CDR3 has 16 residues. The V segment lost 2 bases and the J segment 4 bases; nucleotides outside the gene matches: 7. CDR3 residues: CASSILAGGVADTQYF. CDR3 DNA: TGTGCCAGTAGTATATTGGCGGGGGGGGTGGCAGATACGCAGTATTTT.

The J gene is TRBJ1-6, the V gene TRBV7-3, with TRBD1 identical over 8 bases. V lost 6 bases, J lost 7 bases, and 5 bases stayed unmatched. This CDR3 is built from 14 residues. The germline V gene has CDR1 SGHTA and CDR2 FQGTGA. CDR3 region: CASSRTGGNSPLHF. The CDR3 bases are TGTGCCAGCAGTCGTACAGGGGGGAATTCACCCCTCCACTTT.

The chain combines TRBV10-3 with TRBJ1-1, with 7 nucleotides matching TRBD1. Germline V gene lookup returns CDR1 ENHRY and CDR2 SYGVKD. With V trimmed by 3 bases and J by 3 bases, 7 bases remained unmatched. The CDR3 totals 15 residues. The chain's CDR3 is CAISDLGGRDTEAFF. The CDR3 DNA follows: TGTGCCATCAGTGATCTAGGGGGCAGGGACACTGAAGCTTTCTTT.

The CDR3 DNA reads as TGTGCCAGCAGCTTAGAGCGCCCCGGTACGGGGGAGAGTGAAAAACTGTTTTTT. It yields the protein CASSLERPGTGESEKLFF. The chain carries TRBV7-6 and TRBJ1-4; maybe TRBD1 (5 bases). CDR1 and CDR2 (germline): SGHVS, FNYEAQ. V gave up 1 base and J gave up 7 bases, with 22 bases separating them. The CDR3 spans 18 residues.

Only one count was recorded for this clone. This chain connects TRBV10-3 to TRBJ2-3, with D maybe TRBD1 (5 bases). CDR1 and CDR2 (germline): ENHRY, SYGVKD. V was pared by 0 bases and J by 2 bases, with 12 bases between. This CDR3 has 16 amino acids. The CDR3 sequence is CAISESDTGFTDTQYF. The CDR3 DNA sequence: TGTGCCATCAGTGAGTCTGACACAGGTTTCACAGATACGCAGTATTTT.

The gene calls are TRBV24-1 and TRBJ2-6; maybe TRBD2 (5 bases). The length of the CDR3 is 16 residues. The germline V and J ends were trimmed by 1 base and 1 base, with 7 bases remaining between them. Germline CDR1 reads KGHDR; CDR2 reads SFDVKD. CDR3 nucleotides: TGTGCCACCAGTGATTTTGAGCGGTCTGGGGCCAACGTCCTGACTTTC. Residues: CATSDFERSGANVLTF.

The genes are TRBV11-2 and TRBJ1-2; D unclear. Germline V gene data show CDR1 as SGHAT and CDR2 as FQNNGV. The CDR3 runs 13 residues. Deletions cut 6 bases from V and 5 bases from J, with 13 bases between. CDR3 nucleotide sequence: TGTGCCAGCAGTCCCGGCTCGGGTTATGGCTACACCTTC. This gives the protein CASSPGSGYGYTF.

The rearrangement uses TRBV28 and TRBJ2-3, with D maybe TRBD1 (6 bases). Germline CDR1 MDHEN, CDR2 SYDVKM. V lost 6 bases, J lost 1 base, and 8 bases lay in between. There are 13 residues in the CDR3. The CDR3 coding sequence is TGTGCCAGCAGGGACAGCCGCACAGATACGCAGTATTTT. Protein: CASRDSRTDTQYF.

V usage is TRBV18 and J usage is TRBJ1-6; TRBD1 aligns across 8 bases. Germline CDR1 is KGHSH and CDR2 is LQKENI. V dropped 4 bases and J dropped 8; count of bases not matched to a gene: 10. This CDR3 is built from 16 residues. The DNA for the CDR3 is TGTGCCAGCTCACGGGAATCAGGGGGCCCCGATTCACCCCTCCACTTT. Encoded protein: CASSRESGGPDSPLHF.

The gene calls are TRBV27 and TRBJ2-1; TRBD2 aligns across 7 bases. The CDR3 length is 20 residues. The V segment lost 3 bases and the J segment 0 bases; nucleotides outside the gene matches: 17. The germline V gene has CDR1 MNHEY and CDR2 SMNVEV (reference sequence). CDR3 DNA: TGTGCCAGCAGTTTCCAGCGCAGGGCTAGCGGAGGGAGCTCCTACAATGAGCAGTTCTTC. Its protein is CASSFQRRASGGSSYNEQFF.

The CDR3, as DNA: TGTGCCAGCCCCCCTCGGACAGCCTATGGCTACACCTTC. It encodes CASPPRTAYGYTF. The V call is TRBV2, the J call TRBJ1-2; weak D call: TRBD1 (6 bases). Germline-derived CDR1 and CDR2 are SNHLY and FYNNEI. There are 13 residues in the CDR3. Trimming removed 8 bases at V and 4 bases at J, with 14 bases between.

This clone has more than one count but fewer than ten. V and J are TRBV6-5 and TRBJ1-5, with D uncertain. Germline-derived CDR1 and CDR2 are MNHEY and SVGAGI. Trimming pared 2 bases from V and 1 base from J, leaving 3 bases between. CDR3 length equals 13 residues. The CDR3 reads CASSYSSNQPQHF. In DNA, the CDR3 is TGTGCCAGCAGTTACAGCAGCAATCAGCCCCAGCATTTT.

This clone was counted a few times. The J gene is TRBJ1-6, the V gene TRBV19; 9 bases line up with TRBD1. V shed 6 bases, J shed 5 bases, and the junction held 2 bases outside the gene matches. The CDR3 contains 14 residues. Per the germline V gene, CDR1 is LNHDA and CDR2 is SQIVND (reference sequence). The chain's CDR3 is CASRGTGNNSPLHF. For the CDR3, the DNA is TGTGCCAGTAGAGGGACAGGGAATAATTCACCCCTCCACTTT.

This clone occurred a few times. This chain uses TRBV2 with TRBJ1-2; D may be TRBD1 (6 bases). Trimming shortened V by 0 bases and J by 8 bases, and 16 bases separated the two germline ends. Per the germline V gene, CDR1 is SNHLY and CDR2 is FYNNEI. The CDR3 totals 15 residues. The CDR3 DNA is TGTGCCAGCAGTGAAGCAGGCAGGGGCCTCGGGGGCTACACCTTC. Its protein product is CASSEAGRGLGGYTF.